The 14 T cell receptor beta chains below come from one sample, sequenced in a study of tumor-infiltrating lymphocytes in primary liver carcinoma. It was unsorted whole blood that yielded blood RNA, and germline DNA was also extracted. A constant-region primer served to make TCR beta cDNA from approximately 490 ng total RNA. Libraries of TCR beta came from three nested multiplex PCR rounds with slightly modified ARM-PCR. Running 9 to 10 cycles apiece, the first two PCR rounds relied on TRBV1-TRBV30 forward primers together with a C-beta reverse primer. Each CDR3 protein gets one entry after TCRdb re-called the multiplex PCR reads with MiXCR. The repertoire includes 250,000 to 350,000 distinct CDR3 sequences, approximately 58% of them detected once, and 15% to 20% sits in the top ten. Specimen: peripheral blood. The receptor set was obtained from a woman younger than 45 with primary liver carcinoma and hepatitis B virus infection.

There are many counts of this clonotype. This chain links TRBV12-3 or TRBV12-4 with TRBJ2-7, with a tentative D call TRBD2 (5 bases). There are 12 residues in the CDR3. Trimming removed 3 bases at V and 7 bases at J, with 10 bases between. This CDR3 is CASSFGLGEQYF. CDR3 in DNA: TGTGCCAGCAGTTTCGGACTGGGGGAGCAGTACTTC.

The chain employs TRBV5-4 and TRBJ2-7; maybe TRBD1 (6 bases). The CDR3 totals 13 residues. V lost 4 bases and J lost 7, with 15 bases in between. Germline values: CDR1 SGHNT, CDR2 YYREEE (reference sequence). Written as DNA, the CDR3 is TGTGCCAGCAGCGGTGACAGGTGGGGTGAGCAGTACTTC. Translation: CASSGDRWGEQYF.

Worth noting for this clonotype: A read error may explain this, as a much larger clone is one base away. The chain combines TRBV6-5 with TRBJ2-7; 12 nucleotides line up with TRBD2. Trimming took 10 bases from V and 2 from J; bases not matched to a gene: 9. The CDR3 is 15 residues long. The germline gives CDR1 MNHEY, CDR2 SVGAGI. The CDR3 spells CANSKTSGRPYEQYF. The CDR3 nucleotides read TGTGCCAACAGCAAAACTAGCGGGAGGCCCTACGAGCAGTACTTC.

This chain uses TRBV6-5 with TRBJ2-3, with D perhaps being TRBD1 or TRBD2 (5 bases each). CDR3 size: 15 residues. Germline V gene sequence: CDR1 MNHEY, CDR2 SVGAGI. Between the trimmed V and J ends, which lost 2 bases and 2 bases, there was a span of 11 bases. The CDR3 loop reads CASSYGAGTTDTQYF. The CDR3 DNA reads TGTGCCAGCAGTTACGGGGCAGGGACCACAGATACGCAGTATTTT.

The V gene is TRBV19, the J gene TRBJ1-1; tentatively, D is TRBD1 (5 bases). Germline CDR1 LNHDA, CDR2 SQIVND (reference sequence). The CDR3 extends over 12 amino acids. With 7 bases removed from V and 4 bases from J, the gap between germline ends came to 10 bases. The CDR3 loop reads CASNGAATEAFF. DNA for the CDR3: TGTGCCAGTAATGGGGCGGCCACTGAAGCTTTCTTT.

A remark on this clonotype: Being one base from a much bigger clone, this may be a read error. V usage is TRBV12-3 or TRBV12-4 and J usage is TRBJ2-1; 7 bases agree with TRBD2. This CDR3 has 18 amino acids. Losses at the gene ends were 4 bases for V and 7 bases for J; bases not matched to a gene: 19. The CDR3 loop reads CASSSSLRTSRTCNEQFF. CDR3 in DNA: TGTGCCAGCAGTTCCAGCTTGAGGACTAGTCGTACTTGTAATGAGCAGTTCTTC.

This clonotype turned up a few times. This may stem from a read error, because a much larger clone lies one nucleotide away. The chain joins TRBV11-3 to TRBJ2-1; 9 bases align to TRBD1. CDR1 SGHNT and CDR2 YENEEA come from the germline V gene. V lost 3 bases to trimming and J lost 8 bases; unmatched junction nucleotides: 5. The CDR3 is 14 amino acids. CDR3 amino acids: CASSFGTGRDEQFF. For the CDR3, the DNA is TGTGCCAGCAGCTTCGGGACAGGGCGGGATGAGCAGTTCTTC. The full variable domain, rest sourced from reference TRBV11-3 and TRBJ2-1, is EAGVVQSPRYKIIEKKQPVAFWCNPISGHNTLYWYLQNLGQGPELLIRYENEEAVDDSQLPKDRFSAERLKGVDSTLKIQPAELGDSAVYLCASSFGTGRDEQFFGPGTRLTVL.

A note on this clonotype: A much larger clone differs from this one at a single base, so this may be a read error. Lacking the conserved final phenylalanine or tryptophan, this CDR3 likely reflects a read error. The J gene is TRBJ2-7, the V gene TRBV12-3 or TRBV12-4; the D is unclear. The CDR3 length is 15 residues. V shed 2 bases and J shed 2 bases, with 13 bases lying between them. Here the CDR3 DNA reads TGTGCCAGCAGTTTACTCTCTTTACCCGCCTACGAGCAGTACTAC. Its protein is CASSLLSLPAYEQYY.

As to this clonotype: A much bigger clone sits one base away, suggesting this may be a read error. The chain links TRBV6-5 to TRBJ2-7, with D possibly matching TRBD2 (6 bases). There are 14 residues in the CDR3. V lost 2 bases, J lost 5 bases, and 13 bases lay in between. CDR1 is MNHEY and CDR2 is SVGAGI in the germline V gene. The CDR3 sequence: CASSYKGRSHEQYF. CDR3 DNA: TGTGCCAGCAGTTACAAGGGGAGGTCCCACGAGCAGTACTTC.

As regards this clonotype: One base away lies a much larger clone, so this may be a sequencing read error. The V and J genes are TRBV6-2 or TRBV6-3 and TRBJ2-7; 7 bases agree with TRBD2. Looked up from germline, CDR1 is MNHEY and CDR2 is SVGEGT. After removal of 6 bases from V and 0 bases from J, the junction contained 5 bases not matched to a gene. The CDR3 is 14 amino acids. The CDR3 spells CASSESGGSYEQYF. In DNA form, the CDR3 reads TGTGCCAGCAGCGAGTCGGGGGGCTCCTACGAGCAGTACTTC.

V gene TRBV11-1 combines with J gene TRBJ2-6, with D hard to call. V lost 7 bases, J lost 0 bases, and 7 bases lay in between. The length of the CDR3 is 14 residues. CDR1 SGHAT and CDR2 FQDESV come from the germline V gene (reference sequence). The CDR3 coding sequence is TGTGCCAGCATGAGCAACTCTGGGGCCAACGTCCTGACTTTC. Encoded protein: CASMSNSGANVLTF.

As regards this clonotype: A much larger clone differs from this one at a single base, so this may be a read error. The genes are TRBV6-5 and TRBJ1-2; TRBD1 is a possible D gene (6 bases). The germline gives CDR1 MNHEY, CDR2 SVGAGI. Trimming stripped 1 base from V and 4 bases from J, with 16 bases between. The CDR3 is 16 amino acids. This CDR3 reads CASSYFETGAGYGYTF. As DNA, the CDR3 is TGTGCCAGCAGTTACTTCGAGACGGGGGCTGGCTATGGCTACACCTTC.

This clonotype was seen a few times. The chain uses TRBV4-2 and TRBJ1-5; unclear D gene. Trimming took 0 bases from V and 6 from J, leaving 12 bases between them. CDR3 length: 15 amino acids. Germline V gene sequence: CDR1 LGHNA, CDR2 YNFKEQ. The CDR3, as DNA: TGTGCCAGCAGCCAAGATCTTTTGGTCAGTCAGCCCCAGCATTTT. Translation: CASSQDLLVSQPQHF.

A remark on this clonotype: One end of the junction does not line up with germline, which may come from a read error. The CDR3 spells CVSSSVGYGYTF. In DNA, the CDR3 is TGTGTCAGCAGCTCAGTGGGATATGGCTACACCTTC. The chain employs TRBV11-2 and TRBJ1-2; D uncertain. Per the germline V gene, CDR1 is SGHAT and CDR2 is FQNNGV. There are 12 residues in the CDR3.